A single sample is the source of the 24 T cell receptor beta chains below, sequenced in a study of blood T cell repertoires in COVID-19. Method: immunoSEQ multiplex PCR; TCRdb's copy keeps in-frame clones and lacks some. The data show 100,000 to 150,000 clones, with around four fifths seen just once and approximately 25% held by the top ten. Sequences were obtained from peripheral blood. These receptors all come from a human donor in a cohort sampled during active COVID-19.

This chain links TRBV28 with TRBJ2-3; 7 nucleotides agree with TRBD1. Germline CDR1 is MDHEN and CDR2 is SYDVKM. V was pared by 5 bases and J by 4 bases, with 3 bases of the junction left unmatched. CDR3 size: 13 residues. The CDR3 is CASSGQVPDTQYF. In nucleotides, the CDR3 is TGTGCCAGCAGTGGACAGGTCCCAGATACGCAGTATTTT.

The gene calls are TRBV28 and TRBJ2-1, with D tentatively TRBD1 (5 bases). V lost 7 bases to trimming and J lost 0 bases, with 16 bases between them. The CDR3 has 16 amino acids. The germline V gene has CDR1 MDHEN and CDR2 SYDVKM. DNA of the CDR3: TGTGCCAGCACCTCCAGGGATTCAGCCTCCTACAATGAGCAGTTCTTC. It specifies CASTSRDSASYNEQFF.

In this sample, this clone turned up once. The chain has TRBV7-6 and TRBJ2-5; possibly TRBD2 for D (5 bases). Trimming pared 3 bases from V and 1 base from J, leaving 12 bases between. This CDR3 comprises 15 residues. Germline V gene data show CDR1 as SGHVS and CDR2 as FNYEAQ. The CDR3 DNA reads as TGTGCCAGCAGCTTGCCCGCGACTACCCAAGAGACCCAGTACTTC. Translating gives CASSLPATTQETQYF. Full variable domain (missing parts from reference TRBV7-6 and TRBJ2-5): GAGVSQSPRYKVTKRGQDVALRCDPISGHVSLYWYRQALGQGPEFLTYFNYEAQQDKSGLPNDRFSAERPEGSISTLTIQRTEQRDSAMYRCASSLPATTQETQYFGPGTRLLVL.

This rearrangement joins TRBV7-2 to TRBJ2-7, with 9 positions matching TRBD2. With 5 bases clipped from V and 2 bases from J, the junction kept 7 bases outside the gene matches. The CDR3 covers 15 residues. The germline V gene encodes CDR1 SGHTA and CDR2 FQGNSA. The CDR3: CASSQTASGAYEQYF. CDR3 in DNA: TGTGCCAGCAGCCAGACGGCTAGCGGGGCCTACGAGCAGTACTTC.

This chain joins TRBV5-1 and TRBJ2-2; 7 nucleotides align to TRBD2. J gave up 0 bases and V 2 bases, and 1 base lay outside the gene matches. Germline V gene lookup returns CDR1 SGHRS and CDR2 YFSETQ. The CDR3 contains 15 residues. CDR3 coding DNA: TGCGCCAGCAGCTTAGCGGGATCGAACACCGGGGAGCTGTTTTTT. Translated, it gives CASSLAGSNTGELFF.

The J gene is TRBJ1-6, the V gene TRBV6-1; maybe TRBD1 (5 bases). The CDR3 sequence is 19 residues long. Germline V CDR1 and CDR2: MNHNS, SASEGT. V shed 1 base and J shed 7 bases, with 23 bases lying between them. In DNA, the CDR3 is TGTGCCAGCAGTGAAGAAAGGGGTGCTCCCGGGTTTACGAATTCACCCCTCCACTTT. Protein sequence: CASSEERGAPGFTNSPLHF.

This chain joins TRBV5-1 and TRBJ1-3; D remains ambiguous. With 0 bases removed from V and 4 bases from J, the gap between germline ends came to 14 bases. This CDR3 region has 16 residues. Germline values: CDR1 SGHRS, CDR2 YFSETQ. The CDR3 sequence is CASSLVGGARGNTIYF. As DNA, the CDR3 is TGCGCCAGCAGCTTGGTTGGTGGAGCTCGGGGAAACACCATATATTTT.

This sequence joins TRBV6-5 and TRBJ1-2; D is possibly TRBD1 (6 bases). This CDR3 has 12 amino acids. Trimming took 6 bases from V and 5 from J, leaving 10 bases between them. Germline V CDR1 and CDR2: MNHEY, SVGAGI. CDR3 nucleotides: TGTGCCAGCAGCGGACAGACTTATGGCTACACCTTC. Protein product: CASSGQTYGYTF.

DNA for the CDR3: TGTGCCAGCAGTCCCTTGACAGGGGAGTATGGCTACACCTTC. Translating gives CASSPLTGEYGYTF. The chain recombines TRBV6-6 with TRBJ1-2; 8 positions agree with TRBD1. The germline CDR1 and CDR2 sequences are MNHNY and SVGAGI (reference sequence). V dropped 5 bases and J dropped 5; count of bases not matched to a gene: 7. The CDR3 totals 14 residues.

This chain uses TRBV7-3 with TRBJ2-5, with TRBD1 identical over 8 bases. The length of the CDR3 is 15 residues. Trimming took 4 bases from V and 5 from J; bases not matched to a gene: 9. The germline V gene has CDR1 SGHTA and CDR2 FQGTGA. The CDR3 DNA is TGTGCCAGCAGCTCCACCGGACAGGGATGGGAGACCCAGTACTTC. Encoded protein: CASSSTGQGWETQYF.

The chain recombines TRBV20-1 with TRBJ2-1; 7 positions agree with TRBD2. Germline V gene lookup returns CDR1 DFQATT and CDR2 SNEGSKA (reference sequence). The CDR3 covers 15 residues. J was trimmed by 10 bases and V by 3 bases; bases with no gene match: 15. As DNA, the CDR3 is TGCAGTGCTAGTCGGGCTGGACTAGGGGCCAGGGAGCAGTTCTTC. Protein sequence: CSASRAGLGAREQFF.

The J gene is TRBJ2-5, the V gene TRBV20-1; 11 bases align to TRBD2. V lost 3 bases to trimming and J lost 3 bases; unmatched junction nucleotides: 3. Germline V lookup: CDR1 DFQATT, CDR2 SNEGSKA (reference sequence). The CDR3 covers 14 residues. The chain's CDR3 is CSASLAGGEETQYF. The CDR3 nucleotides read TGCAGTGCTAGTCTAGCGGGGGGAGAAGAGACCCAGTACTTC.

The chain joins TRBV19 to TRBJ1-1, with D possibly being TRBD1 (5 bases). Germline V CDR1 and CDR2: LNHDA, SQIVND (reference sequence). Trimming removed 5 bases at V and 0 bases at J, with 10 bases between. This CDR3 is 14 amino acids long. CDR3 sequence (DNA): TGTGCCAGTAGTGCGGGACGGCTGAACACTGAAGCTTTCTTT. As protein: CASSAGRLNTEAFF.

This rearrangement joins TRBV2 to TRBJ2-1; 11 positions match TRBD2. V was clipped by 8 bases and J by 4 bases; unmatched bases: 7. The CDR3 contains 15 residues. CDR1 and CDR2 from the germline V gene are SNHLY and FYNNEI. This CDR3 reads CASQTSGAQYNEQFF. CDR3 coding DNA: TGTGCCAGCCAGACTAGCGGGGCTCAGTACAATGAGCAGTTCTTC.

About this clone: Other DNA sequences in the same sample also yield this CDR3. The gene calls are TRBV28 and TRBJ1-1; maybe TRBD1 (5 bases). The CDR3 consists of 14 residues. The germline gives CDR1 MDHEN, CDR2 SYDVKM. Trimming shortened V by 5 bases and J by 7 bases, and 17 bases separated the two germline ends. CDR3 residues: CASSRSGGNGEAFF. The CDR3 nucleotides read TGTGCCAGCAGTCGTTCGGGGGGAAACGGTGAAGCTTTCTTT.

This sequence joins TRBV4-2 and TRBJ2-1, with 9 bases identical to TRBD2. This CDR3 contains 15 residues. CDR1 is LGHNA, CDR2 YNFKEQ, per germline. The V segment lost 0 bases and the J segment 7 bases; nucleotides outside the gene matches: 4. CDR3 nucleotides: TGTGCCAGCAGCCAAGACCTAGCGGGGTGGAATGAGCAGTTCTTC. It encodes CASSQDLAGWNEQFF.

The CDR3 sequence is CASSQDVGGNTGELFF. CDR3 coding DNA: TGTGCCAGCAGCCAAGATGTCGGGGGGAACACCGGGGAGCTGTTTTTT. The V and J genes are TRBV4-2 and TRBJ2-2, with D possibly TRBD2 on 6 matching bases. CDR3 length: 16 amino acids. Germline V gene sequence: CDR1 LGHNA, CDR2 YNFKEQ. V lost 0 bases and J 1 base, leaving 9 bases between the germline ends.

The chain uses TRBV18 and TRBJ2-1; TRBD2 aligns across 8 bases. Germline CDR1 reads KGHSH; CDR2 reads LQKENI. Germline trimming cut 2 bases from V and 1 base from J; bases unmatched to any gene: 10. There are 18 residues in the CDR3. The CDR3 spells CASSPSLAGSVSYNEQFF. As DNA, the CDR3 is TGTGCCAGCTCACCAAGTTTAGCGGGATCCGTGTCCTACAATGAGCAGTTCTTC.

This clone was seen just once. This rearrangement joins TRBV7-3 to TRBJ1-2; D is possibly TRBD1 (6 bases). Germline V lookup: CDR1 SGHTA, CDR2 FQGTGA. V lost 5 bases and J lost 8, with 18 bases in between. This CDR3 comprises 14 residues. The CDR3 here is CASSPQVGAHGYTF. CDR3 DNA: TGTGCCAGCAGCCCTCAAGTGGGGGCTCACGGCTACACCTTC.

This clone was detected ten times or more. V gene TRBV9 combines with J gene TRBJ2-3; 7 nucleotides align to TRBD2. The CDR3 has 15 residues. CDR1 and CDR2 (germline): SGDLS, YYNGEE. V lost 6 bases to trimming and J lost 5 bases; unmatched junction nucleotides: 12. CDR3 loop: CASNFGGGPGDTQYF. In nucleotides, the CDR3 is TGTGCCAGCAACTTTGGGGGAGGGCCGGGAGATACGCAGTATTTT.

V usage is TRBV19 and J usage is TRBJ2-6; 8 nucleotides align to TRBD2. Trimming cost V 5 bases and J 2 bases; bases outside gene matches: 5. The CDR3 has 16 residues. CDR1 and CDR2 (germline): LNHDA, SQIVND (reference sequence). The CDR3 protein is CASSVAGGAGANVLTF. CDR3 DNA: TGTGCCAGTAGTGTGGCGGGGGGTGCTGGGGCCAACGTCCTGACTTTC. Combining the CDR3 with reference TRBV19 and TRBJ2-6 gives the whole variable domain DGGITQSPKYLFRKEGQNVTLSCEQNLNHDAMYWYRQDPGQGLRLIYYSQIVNDFQKGDIAEGYSVSREKKESFPLTVTSAQKNPTAFYLCASSVAGGAGANVLTFGAGSRLTVL.

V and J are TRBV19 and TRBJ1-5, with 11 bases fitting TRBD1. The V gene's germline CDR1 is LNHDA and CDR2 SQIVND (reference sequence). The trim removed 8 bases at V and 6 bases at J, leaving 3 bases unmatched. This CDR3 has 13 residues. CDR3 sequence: CASGQGATQPQHF. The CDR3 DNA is TGTGCCAGTGGACAGGGGGCGACTCAGCCCCAGCATTTT.

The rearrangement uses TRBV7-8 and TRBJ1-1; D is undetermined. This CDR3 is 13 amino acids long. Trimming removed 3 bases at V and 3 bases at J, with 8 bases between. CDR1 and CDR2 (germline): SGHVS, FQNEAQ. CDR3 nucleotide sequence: TGTGCCAGCAGCTTCTTTTCTTACACTGAAGCTTTCTTT. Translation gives CASSFFSYTEAFF.

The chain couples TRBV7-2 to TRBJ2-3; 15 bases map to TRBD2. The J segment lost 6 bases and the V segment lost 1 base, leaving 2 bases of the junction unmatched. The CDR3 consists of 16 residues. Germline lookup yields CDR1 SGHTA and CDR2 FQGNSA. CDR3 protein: CASSLGTSGGADTQYF. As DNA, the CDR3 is TGTGCCAGCAGCTTAGGGACTAGCGGGGGGGCGGATACGCAGTATTTT.